This T cell receptor (beta chain) was sequenced during a study of control samples from healthy donors and cancer patients. This CDR3 is built from 13 residues. Germline V CDR1 and CDR2: SNHLY, FYNNEI. The J segment lost 10 bases and the V segment lost 6 bases, leaving 6 bases of the junction unmatched. Profiled with immunoSEQ multiplex PCR; TCRdb holds only in-frame clones, not every one. The table has over 65,000 clones, about 93% seen once. V usage is TRBV2 and J usage is TRBJ2-1, with 10 bases lining up with TRBD1. The sample was blood. The receptor was isolated from a woman in her thirties or forties in good health. CDR3 protein: CASRVRGQGEQFF. The DNA of the CDR3 is TGTGCCAGCAGGGTAAGGGGACAGGGGGAGCAGTTCTTC.